The T cell receptor (beta chain) described here comes from a study of cytomegalovirus exposure and HLA in healthy donors (dated by TCRdb to 2016 to 2017). Concerning the study at large: According to an earlier analysis of 587 of the donors, 150 million to 200 million T cells yielded 120 million or so unique TCR beta sequences and about 300 Gb of sequence data. Donor age, sex, ethnicity and CMV serostatus were compiled alongside the repertoire data. A later genetic analysis used genome-wide SNP genotypes for about 65% of the 666 donors, treating that subset as a discovery cohort. All discovery cohort repertoires had been generated using a single sequencing platform. The study aimed to test whether cataloging public T cell receptors could reveal signatures of past pathogen exposure. In addition to the first cohort of 500 to 850 subjects, a separate validation cohort of 120 different subjects was used. An earlier analysis of some 500 of the donors used high-throughput TCR beta sequencing to judge whether each TCR beta V gene segment behaved as functional or pseudogenic. Roughly 300 gigabases of sequencing data and some 85 million unique TCR sequences were included in an early release covering about 600 HLA-typed donors. The number of typed donors differed by locus: roughly 629-640 for A, B, C, DRB1 and DQB1; 522 for DQA1; around 610 for DPA1; and about 450 for DPB1. Rather than using new phenotypic data, the later analysis identified candidate immune exposures from TCR beta sequences and from how often those sequences occurred across donors. Both class I and class II loci were covered by HLA typing, at four-digit resolution. Four or five DR-DQ haplotypes were handled as single units for association and clustering, since linkage in the cohort was strong. Among around 400 genotyped donors of the cohort, an average of around 220,000 unique TCR beta nucleotide sequences was sequenced per donor, of which 15% to 20% were non-productive. In a later analysis, previously published TCR beta repertoires from 550 to 750 donors were re-analyzed and high-resolution HLA genotyping was added so that TCR occurrence patterns could be studied. High-throughput TCR immunosequencing, statistical association of individual TCRs with disease status, and machine learning were combined to predict cytomegalovirus infection status. Using immunosequencing, the study profiled T cell repertoires from fewer than 700 subjects and related those repertoires to cytomegalovirus serostatus. The genetic ancestry cluster associated with self-reported Caucasian donors included 65% to 90% of the 398 genotyped donors. Overall study results and their limits: When HLA alleles, especially DR and DQ, strongly co-occurred, attributing TCR associations to individual alleles was difficult. In both the original and validation cohorts, the classifier was reported to diagnose cytomegalovirus status with high specificity and sensitivity. HLA typing was unavailable for some donors at each locus, so association tests used only the typed subset. In an earlier analysis of approximately 590 of the donors, most TCR beta V segments appeared in productive rearrangements about 90% or about 30% of the time, broadly matching IMGT annotations. Correlated functional status among segregating V segments might be attributable to linkage disequilibrium, but an unknown experimental factor could not be ruled out. The 87-base-pair reads could not distinguish some IMGT-functional V segments, including TRBV6-2 and TRBV6-3, so those segments were excluded. A further reported finding was that TCR beta sequences accurately predicted the HLA-A and HLA-B alleles for most subjects in the first cohort. The authors suggested that the approach could potentially be extended to other disease states and immunological phenotypes. A later analysis found that most CMV-associated TCR beta chains appeared HLA-restricted, with HLA associations seemingly driven largely by CMV exposure. In this cohort, only TCR beta chains were sequenced, and detectable features were limited by the absence of alpha or paired-chain data. A later analysis reported that several top co-occurrence clusters appeared linked to parvovirus B19, influenza, CMV and Epstein-Barr virus. An association between a missense DCLRE1C variant and V-gene and J-gene trimming of TCR beta chains was found in a later genetic analysis and replicated in an independent cohort. The sequencing pipeline was judged likely to have produced a cluster of highly shared sequence variants as a technical artifact. A later analysis found that HLA-associated TCR beta chains were more clonally expanded and had lower generation probabilities than equally common non-associated chains. Across donors, most TCR sequences were observed very rarely, whereas some public TCRs were present in many individuals. A later analysis found that TCR association rates varied across HLA loci, with DRB1 alleles showing the most associated TCRs and HLA-C alleles the fewest. Sequencing depth was assumed to be roughly uniform across donors in the presence/absence analyses, though that assumption may not hold. In vitro tests confirmed that a few of the cytomegalovirus-associated TCR beta chains recognize cytomegalovirus antigens. The only immune exposure information available for the cohort was CMV serostatus. Around 16 rarely observed V segments, including chromosome 9 orphons, were excluded from the earlier analysis of about 600 of the donors because counts were too low. In a later genetic analysis, fewer N-insertions in productive TCRs were reported among donors in an Asian-associated ancestry cluster than the roughly 700-donor mean. Specific HLA alleles were associated with more than 15,000 TCR beta sequences at a false discovery rate of 0.05 in a later analysis. In the study, around 150 TCR beta chains were listed as associated with cytomegalovirus.

In this sample, this clone turned up a few times. The antigen it recognizes is unknown. It has no much larger one-base neighbor in the sample; base qualities were not kept. The library relied on the immunoSEQ multiplex PCR assay. The multiplex PCR relied on a mix of 60 forward primers for TCR Vbeta segments and 13 reverse primers for TCR Jbeta segments. A multiplex PCR assay on genomic DNA amplified the CDR3 region of rearranged TCR beta genes. Amplified TCR beta libraries were sequenced as 87-base-pair reads on the Illumina HiSeq System. The authors processed their data as follows. Across the 670 or so repertoires, a later analysis counted approximately 75 million unique TCR beta chains, about 10 million of which were shared by at least two donors. Raw reads were error-corrected and collapsed into unique sequences with a nearest-neighbor algorithm that merged closely related sequences to remove PCR and sequencing errors. CDR3 sequences were aligned to IMGT reference sequences to assign V, D and J gene segments. For a sequence to be retained, a match of at least six nucleotides to both a V gene segment and a J gene segment was required. A rearrangement was called productive if the CDR3 had no stop codons and remained in frame with V and J, and every other rearrangement was called non-productive. CDR3 was defined according to IMGT convention as the region running from the second conserved V-encoded cysteine to the conserved J-encoded phenylalanine. In an earlier analysis of some 550 of the donors, sequences lacking an unambiguous match to a single V gene segment were excluded. In an earlier analysis of approximately 550 of the donors, V segments were called functional above 56.7% productive rearrangements and were called segregating when the between-donor standard deviation exceeded 5%. A statistical classification framework was built for diagnosing cytomegalovirus status from the catalog of TCR beta chain sequences. A later analysis assigned V and J genes by comparing TCR nucleotide sequences with IMGT/GENE-DB human TR gene sequences. A later analysis assigned CDR3 sequences and most-parsimonious VDJ recombination scenarios with the TCRdist pipeline. In a later analysis, each TCR beta chain was defined by its CDR3 amino acid sequence together with its V-gene family, and reads lacking a unique V-gene family were excluded. A later analysis removed 500 to 650 highly shared, low-generation-probability nucleotide sequences to deal with suspected cross-contamination and a sequencing artifact. A later analysis calculated a clonal expansion index for each public chain from normalized within-repertoire ranks of inferred template counts. Generation probabilities in a later analysis came from a VDJ recombination model fitted to out-of-frame rearrangements, and those results were checked against IGoR. Hypergeometric tests were used in a later analysis to score TCR-TCR, TCR-HLA and TCR-CMV co-occurrence, with a repertoire-size bias correction applied to the TCR pairs. A later analysis estimated false discovery rates by permuting HLA or CMV assignments 20 times. In a later analysis, co-occurring TCRs were grouped using DBSCAN, and TCRdist sequence similarity was added for clustering within HLA-allele-positive subsets. For co-occurrence clustering, repertoires with fewer than 30,000 or more than 120,000 public chains were excluded, along with roughly 5 repertoires with anomalous nucleotide sharing. What TCRdb holds here is the immuneACCESS table cut down to in-frame rearrangements. Part of the clones is not present; checked against another copy, under half of the missing clones reflect an unresolved V gene, and the others are unexplained. The V and J calls and clone size come from that table; D and trimming were worked out from the DNA. This sample holds around 100,000 clones; roughly 71% were observed only once. About 8% of the sample belongs to the ten largest clones.

The cohort consisted of some 730 healthy bone marrow donors. All cohort members were sampled while nominally healthy, although unrecorded immune exposures were likely present. The donor was CMV seropositive and was included in the group of approximately 310 seropositive cohort members. Each donor provided a peripheral blood sample, and peripheral blood mononuclear cells were used for TCR beta sequencing. Genomic DNA extraction from the blood cell samples was performed with the Qiagen DNeasy Blood Extraction Kit. The germline V gene specifies MNHEY as CDR1 and SVGAGI as CDR2. Here V drops 2 bases and J drops 1 base, and the junction holds 1 base not matched to any gene. Taken from cysteine to phenylalanine, the CDR3 has 14 residues. Only the CDR3 DNA is retained, 42 bases long and in frame from the first base.

The receptor comes from a man between 18 and 29 years old in good health and CMV-seropositive. Recombination connected TRBV6-5 to TRBJ2-5, and TRBD2 matches 7 of the central bases. Material: PBMCs. The nucleotide sequence reads as follows: TGTGCCAGCAGTTACGGGGGGGTCCAAGAGACCCAGTACTTC. Its protein is CASSYGGVQETQYF.